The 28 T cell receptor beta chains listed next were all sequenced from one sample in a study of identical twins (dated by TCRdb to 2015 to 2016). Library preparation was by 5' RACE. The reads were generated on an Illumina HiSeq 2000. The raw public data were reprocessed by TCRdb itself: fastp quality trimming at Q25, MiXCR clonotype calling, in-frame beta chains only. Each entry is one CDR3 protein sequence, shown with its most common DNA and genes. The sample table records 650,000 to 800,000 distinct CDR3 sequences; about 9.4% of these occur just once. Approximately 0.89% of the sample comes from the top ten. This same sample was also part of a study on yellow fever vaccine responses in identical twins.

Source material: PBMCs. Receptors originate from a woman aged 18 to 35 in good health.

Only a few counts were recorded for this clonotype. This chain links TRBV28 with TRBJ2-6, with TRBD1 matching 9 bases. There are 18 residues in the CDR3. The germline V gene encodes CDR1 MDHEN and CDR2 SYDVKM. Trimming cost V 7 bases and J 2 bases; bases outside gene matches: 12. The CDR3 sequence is CASTPAGQGKAGANVLTF. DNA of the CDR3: TGTGCCAGCACCCCGGCGGGACAGGGCAAGGCTGGGGCCAACGTCCTGACTTTC.

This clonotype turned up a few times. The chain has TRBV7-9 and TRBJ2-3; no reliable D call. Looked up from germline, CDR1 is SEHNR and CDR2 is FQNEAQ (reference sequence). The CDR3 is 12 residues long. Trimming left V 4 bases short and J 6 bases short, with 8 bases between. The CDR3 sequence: CASSSFSDTQYF. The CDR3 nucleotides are TGTGCCAGCAGCTCCTTCTCGGATACGCAGTATTTT.

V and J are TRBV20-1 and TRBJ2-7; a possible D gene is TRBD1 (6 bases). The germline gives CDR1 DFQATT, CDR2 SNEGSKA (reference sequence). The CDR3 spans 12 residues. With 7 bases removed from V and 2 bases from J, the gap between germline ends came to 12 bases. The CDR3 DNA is TGCAGTGTGACTGACAGGACCTACGAGCAGTACTTC. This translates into CSVTDRTYEQYF.

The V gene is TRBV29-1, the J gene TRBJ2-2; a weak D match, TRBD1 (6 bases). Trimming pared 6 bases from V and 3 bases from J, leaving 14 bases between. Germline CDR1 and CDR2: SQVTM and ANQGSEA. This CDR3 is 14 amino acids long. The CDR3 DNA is TGCAGCGTCGCACCGACAGGCTACACCGGGGAGCTGTTTTTT. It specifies CSVAPTGYTGELFF.

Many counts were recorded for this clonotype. The CDR3 here is CASSLAMGQGDETQYF. For the CDR3, the DNA is TGCGCCAGCAGCTTGGCCATGGGACAGGGGGACGAGACCCAGTACTTC. The chain recombines TRBV5-1 with TRBJ2-5, with 11 nucleotides matching TRBD1. With V trimmed by 0 bases and J by 5 bases, 6 bases remained unmatched. Germline CDR1 SGHRS, CDR2 YFSETQ. The CDR3 loop spans 16 amino acids.

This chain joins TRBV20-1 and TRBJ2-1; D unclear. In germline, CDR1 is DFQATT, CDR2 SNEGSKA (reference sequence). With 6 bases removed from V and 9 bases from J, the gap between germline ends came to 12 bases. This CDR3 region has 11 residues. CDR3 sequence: CSADEIGEQFF. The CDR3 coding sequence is TGCAGTGCCGATGAGATTGGTGAGCAGTTCTTC.

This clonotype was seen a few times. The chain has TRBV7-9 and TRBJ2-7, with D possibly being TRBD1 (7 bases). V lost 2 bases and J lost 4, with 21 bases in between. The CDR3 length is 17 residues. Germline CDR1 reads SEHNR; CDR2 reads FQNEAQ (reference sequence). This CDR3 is CASSLHLTGEVRYEQYF. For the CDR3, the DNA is TGTGCCAGCAGCTTACACCTTACAGGGGAGGTACGGTACGAGCAGTACTTC. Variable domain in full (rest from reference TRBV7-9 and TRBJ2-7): DTGVSQNPRHKITKRGQNVTFRCDPISEHNRLYWYRQTLGQGPEFLTYFQNEAQLEKSRLLSDRFSAERPKGSFSTLEIQRTEQGDSAMYLCASSLHLTGEVRYEQYFGPGTRLTVT.

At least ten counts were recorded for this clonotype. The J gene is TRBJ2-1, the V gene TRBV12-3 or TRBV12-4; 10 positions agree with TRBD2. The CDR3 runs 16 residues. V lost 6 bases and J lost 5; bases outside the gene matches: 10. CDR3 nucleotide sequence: TGTGCCAGCAGAAGTAGCGGGGGGCTGTACCACAATGAGCAGTTCTTC. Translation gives CASRSSGGLYHNEQFF.

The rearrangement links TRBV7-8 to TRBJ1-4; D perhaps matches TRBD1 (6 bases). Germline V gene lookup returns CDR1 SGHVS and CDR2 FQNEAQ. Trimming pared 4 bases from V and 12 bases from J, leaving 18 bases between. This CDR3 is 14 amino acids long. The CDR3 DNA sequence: TGTGCCAGCAGCTCCCGGGGGGGGCAGAGGGAACTGTTTTTT. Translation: CASSSRGGQRELFF.

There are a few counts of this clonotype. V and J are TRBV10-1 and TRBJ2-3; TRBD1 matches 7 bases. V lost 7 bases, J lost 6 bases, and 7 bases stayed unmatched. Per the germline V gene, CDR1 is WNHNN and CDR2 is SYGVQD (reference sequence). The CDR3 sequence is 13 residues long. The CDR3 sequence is CASNFDRADTQYF. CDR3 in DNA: TGCGCCAGCAACTTCGACAGGGCCGATACGCAGTATTTT.

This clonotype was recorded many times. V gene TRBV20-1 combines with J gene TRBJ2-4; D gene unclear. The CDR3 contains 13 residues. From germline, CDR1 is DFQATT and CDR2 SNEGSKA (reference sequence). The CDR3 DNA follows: TGCAGCGGAAGTCATTTAGCCAAAAACATTCAGTACTTC. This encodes CSGSHLAKNIQYF.

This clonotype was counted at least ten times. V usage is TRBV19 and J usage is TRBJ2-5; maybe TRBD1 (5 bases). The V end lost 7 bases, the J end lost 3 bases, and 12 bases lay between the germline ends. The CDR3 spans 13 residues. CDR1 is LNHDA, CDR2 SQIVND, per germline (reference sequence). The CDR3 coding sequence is TGTGCCAGTAAGGCAGGGAAGGAAGAGACCCAGTACTTC. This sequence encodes CASKAGKEETQYF.

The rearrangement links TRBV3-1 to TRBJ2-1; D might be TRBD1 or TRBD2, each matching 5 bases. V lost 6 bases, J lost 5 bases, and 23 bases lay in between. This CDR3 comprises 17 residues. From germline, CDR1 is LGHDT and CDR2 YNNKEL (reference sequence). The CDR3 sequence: CASSKTGTFPKNNEQFF. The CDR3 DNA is TGTGCCAGCAGTAAGACCGGGACCTTTCCGAAAAACAATGAGCAGTTCTTC.

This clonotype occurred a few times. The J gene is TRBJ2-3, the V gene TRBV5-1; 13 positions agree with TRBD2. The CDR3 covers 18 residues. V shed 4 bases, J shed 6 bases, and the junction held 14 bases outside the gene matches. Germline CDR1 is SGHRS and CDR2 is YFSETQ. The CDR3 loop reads CASSLLPGLAGPGDTQYF. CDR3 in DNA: TGCGCCAGCAGCCTCCTGCCGGGACTAGCGGGACCCGGGGATACGCAGTATTTT.

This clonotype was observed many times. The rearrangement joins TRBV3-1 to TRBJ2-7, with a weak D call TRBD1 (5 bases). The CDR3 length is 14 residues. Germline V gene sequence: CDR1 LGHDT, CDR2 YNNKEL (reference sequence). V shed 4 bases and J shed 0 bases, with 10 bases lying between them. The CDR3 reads CASSPSQGSYEQYF. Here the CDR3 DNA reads TGTGCCAGCAGCCCCTCGCAGGGCTCCTACGAGCAGTACTTC.

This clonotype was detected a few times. CDR3 nucleotides: TGTGCCAGCACCCCCGGGTTGGACACCGGGGAGCTGTTTTTT. This sequence encodes CASTPGLDTGELFF. This chain links TRBV27 with TRBJ2-2; D remains ambiguous. CDR1 and CDR2 (germline): MNHEY, SMNVEV (reference sequence). Trimming shortened V by 7 bases and J by 3 bases, and 12 bases separated the two germline ends. The CDR3 spans 14 residues.

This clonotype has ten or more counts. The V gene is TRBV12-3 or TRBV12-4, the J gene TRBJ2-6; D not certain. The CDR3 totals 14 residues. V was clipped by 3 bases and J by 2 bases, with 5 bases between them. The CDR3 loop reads CASSLSTGANVLTF. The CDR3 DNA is TGTGCCAGCAGTTTGAGCACTGGGGCCAACGTCCTGACTTTC.

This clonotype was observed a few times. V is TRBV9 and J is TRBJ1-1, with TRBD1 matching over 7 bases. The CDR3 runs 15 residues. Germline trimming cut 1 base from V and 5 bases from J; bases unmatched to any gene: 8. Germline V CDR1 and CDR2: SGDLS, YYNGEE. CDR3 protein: CASSVFDRDVTEAFF. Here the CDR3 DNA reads TGTGCCAGCAGCGTATTTGACAGGGACGTGACTGAAGCTTTCTTT.

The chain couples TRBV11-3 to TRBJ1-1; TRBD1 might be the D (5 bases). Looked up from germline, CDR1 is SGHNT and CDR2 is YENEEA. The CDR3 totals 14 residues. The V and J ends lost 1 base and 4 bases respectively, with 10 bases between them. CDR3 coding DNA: TGTGCCAGCAGCTTAGGGGGCTCAACCACTGAAGCTTTCTTT. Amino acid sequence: CASSLGGSTTEAFF.

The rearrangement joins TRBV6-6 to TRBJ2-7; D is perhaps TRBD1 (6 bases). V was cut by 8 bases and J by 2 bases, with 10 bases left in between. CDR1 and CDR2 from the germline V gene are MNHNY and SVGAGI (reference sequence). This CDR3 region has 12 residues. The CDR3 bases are TGTGCCAGCTCAGGGGTTCCCTACGAGCAGTACTTC. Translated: CASSGVPYEQYF.

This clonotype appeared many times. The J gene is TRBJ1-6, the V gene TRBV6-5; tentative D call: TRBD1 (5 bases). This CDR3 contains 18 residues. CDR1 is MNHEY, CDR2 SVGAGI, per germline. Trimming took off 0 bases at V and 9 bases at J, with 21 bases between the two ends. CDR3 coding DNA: TGTGCCAGCAGTTACTCGATAGGCGGTACCGCCGGGGCTTCACCCCTCCACTTT. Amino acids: CASSYSIGGTAGASPLHF.

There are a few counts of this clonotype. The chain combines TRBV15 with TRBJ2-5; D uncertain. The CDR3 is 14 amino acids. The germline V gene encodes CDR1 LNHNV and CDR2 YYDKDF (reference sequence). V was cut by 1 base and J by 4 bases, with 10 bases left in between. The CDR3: CATSRGRGAETQYF. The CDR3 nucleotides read TGTGCCACCAGCAGAGGGAGAGGAGCAGAGACCCAGTACTTC. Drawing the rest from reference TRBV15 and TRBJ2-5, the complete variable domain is DAMVIQNPRYQVTQFGKPVTLSCSQTLNHNVMYWYQQKSSQAPKLLFHYYDKDFNNEADTPDNFQSRRPNTSFCFLDIRSPGLGDTAMYLCATSRGRGAETQYFGPGTRLLVL.

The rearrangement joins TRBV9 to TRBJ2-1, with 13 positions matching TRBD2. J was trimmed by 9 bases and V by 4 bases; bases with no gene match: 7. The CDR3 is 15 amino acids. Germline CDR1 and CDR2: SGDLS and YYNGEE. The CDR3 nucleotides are TGTGCCAGCAGCCCGACGACTAGCGGGGGGTTTGAGCAGTTCTTC. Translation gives CASSPTTSGGFEQFF.

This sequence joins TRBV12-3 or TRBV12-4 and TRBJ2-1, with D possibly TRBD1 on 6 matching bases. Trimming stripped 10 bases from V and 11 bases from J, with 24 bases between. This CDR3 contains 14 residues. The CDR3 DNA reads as TGTGCCACCAGAAACATCGGTGAACAGGGAAAGCAGTTCTTC. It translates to CATRNIGEQGKQFF.

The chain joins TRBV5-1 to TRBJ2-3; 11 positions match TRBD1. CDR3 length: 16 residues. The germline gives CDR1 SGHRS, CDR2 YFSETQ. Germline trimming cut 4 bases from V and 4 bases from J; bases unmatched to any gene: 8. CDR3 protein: CASSPRDRGFADTQYF. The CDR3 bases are TGCGCCAGCAGCCCCCGGGACAGGGGGTTCGCAGATACGCAGTATTTT. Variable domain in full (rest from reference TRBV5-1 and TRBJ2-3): KAGVTQTPRYLIKTRGQQVTLSCSPISGHRSVSWYQQTPGQGLQFLFEYFSETQRNKGNFPGRFSGRQFSNSRSEMNVSTLELGDSALYLCASSPRDRGFADTQYFGPGTRLTVL.

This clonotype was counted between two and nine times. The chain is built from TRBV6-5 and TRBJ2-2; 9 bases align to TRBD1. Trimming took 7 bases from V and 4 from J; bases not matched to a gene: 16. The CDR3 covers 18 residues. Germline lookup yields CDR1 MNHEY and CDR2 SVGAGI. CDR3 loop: CASNFGAGTGTSTGELFF. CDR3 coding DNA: TGTGCCAGCAATTTTGGTGCCGGGACAGGGACAAGCACCGGGGAGCTGTTTTTT.

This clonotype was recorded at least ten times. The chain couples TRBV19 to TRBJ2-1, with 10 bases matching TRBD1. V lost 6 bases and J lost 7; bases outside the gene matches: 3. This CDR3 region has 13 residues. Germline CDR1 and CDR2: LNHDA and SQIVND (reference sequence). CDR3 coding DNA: TGTGCCAGTAGGGGACAGGGGCGGAATGAGCAGTTCTTC. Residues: CASRGQGRNEQFF.

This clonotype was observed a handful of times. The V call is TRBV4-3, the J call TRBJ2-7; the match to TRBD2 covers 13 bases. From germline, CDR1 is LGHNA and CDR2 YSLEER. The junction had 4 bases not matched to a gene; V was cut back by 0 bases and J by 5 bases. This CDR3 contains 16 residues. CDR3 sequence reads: CASSQEGLAGVNEQYF. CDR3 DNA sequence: TGCGCCAGCAGCCAAGAAGGACTAGCGGGAGTCAACGAGCAGTACTTC.